This TCR beta chain was captured by sequencing in a study of neurological immune-mediated disorders. This clonotype was seen repeatedly, ten times or more. Germline V gene data show CDR1 as SQVTM and CDR2 as ANQGSEA. This CDR3 is 12 amino acids long. Trimming cost V 6 bases and J 4 bases; bases outside gene matches: 3. MiXCR was run by TCRdb on the 5' RACE reads, yielding one entry per CDR3 protein. The data hold some 21,000 distinct CDR3 sequences, with 5% to 7% observed a single time. The chain uses TRBV29-1 and TRBJ2-7; the match to TRBD1 covers 10 bases. The sequencing input was CD8+ T cells from blood. The receptor comes from a man aged 18-30 years in good health. Here the CDR3 DNA reads TGCAGCGTCGGACAGGGGGGATACGAGCAGTACTTC. This codes for CSVGQGGYEQYF.